The 13 T cell receptor beta chains reported below all come from one sample, sequenced in a study of blood T cells in healthy people across ages. Primers used in a second PCR of roughly 6 to 11 cycles were a sample-barcoded 5' primer and a J-beta primer mix. TCRdb reanalysed the 5' RACE reads using MiXCR and keeps one entry per CDR3 protein. Of roughly 800,000 distinct CDR3 sequences in the sample, under 40% are singletons; the top ten hold 10% to 15%. The source material was blood. These receptors originate from a man between 18 and 35 years old in good health.

Details on this clonotype: Possible read error: a much larger clone is one base away. J is TRBJ2-7 and V is TRBV7-2; TRBD2 agrees at 7 bases. The CDR3 length is 16 residues. CDR1 and CDR2 (germline): SGHTA, FQGNSA. The trim removed 0 bases at V and 7 bases at J, leaving 12 bases unmatched. Here the CDR3 DNA reads TGTGCCAGCAGCTTAGCGGGACTAATAAGATACAATGAGCAGTACTTC. Protein sequence: CASSLAGLIRYNEQYF.

This chain joins TRBV11-2 and TRBJ1-4, with D possibly being TRBD1 (5 bases). V lost 8 bases, J lost 7 bases, and 20 bases lay in between. Germline V CDR1 and CDR2: SGHAT, FQNNGV. The CDR3 covers 15 residues. CDR3 DNA: TGTGCCAGCGGTTCCCTGAGGCAGGGTGCTGAAAAACTGTTTTTT. This codes for CASGSLRQGAEKLFF.

The chain recombines TRBV5-5 with TRBJ1-1; 10 positions match TRBD1. This CDR3 spans 14 amino acids. Germline lookup yields CDR1 SGHKS and CDR2 YYEKEE (reference sequence). J was trimmed by 1 base and V by 5 bases; bases with no gene match: 2. The CDR3 region is CASRTGGANTEAFF. DNA of the CDR3: TGTGCCAGCAGGACAGGGGGCGCGAACACTGAAGCTTTCTTT. Filled out from reference TRBV5-5 and TRBJ1-1, the complete variable domain reads DAGVTQSPTHLIKTRGQQVTLRCSPISGHKSVSWYQQVLGQGPQFIFQYYEKEERGRGNFPDRFSARQFPNYSSELNVNALLLGDSALYLCASRTGGANTEAFFGQGTRLTVV.

The V call is TRBV2, the J call TRBJ2-7; 7 bases line up with TRBD1. V lost 3 bases, J lost 2 bases, and 7 bases stayed unmatched. Germline CDR1 SNHLY, CDR2 FYNNEI. The CDR3 sequence is 15 residues long. The CDR3 loop is CASSDLRQGTYEQYF. The CDR3, as DNA: TGTGCCAGCAGTGATTTGCGACAGGGCACCTACGAGCAGTACTTC. Full variable domain (rest looked up from reference TRBV2 and TRBJ2-7): EPEVTQTPSHQVTQMGQEVILRCVPISNHLYFYWYRQILGQKVEFLVSFYNNEISEKSEIFDDQFSVERPDGSNFTLKIRSTKLEDSAMYFCASSDLRQGTYEQYFGPGTRLTVT.

Details on this clonotype: Given a much more abundant clone one base away, this may be a read error. This sequence joins TRBV18 and TRBJ2-1; a possible D gene is TRBD2 (6 bases). Germline V gives CDR1 KGHSH, CDR2 LQKENI. This CDR3 has 17 residues. In DNA, the CDR3 is TGTGCCAGCTCATCACTGCCGGGACTGAGCTCCTACAATGAGCAGGTCTTC. Translated, it gives CASSSLPGLSSYNEQVF.

This clonotype was detected a few times. The chain links TRBV14 to TRBJ2-3; no definite D call. Per the germline V gene, CDR1 is SGHDN and CDR2 is FVKESK. The CDR3 runs to 14 residues. V was pared by 4 bases and J by 2 bases, with 10 bases between. This chain's CDR3 is CASSPSLFTDTQYF. The CDR3 DNA reads TGTGCCAGCAGCCCGTCCCTATTCACAGATACGCAGTATTTT. Based on the CDR3 plus reference TRBV14 and TRBJ2-3, the full variable domain is EAGVTQFPSHSVIEKGQTVTLRCDPISGHDNLYWYRRVMGKEIKFLLHFVKESKQDESGMPNNRFLAERTGGTYSTLKVQPAELEDSGVYFCASSPSLFTDTQYFGPGTRLTVL.

This clonotype was seen a few times. This sequence joins TRBV20-1 and TRBJ2-3; D perhaps matches TRBD2 (6 bases). Trimming left V 5 bases short and J 0 bases short, with 12 bases between. The CDR3 is 14 amino acids. Germline V gives CDR1 DFQATT, CDR2 SNEGSKA (reference sequence). Here the CDR3 DNA reads TGCAGTGCTCGGGACTCGAGAAGCACAGATACGCAGTATTTT. Encoded protein: CSARDSRSTDTQYF.

This clonotype was observed a few times. This chain joins TRBV4-2 and TRBJ2-5; TRBD2 aligns across 9 bases. The CDR3 has 16 residues. The V gene's germline CDR1 is LGHNA and CDR2 YNFKEQ. V was clipped by 1 base and J by 0 bases; unmatched bases: 3. DNA of the CDR3: TGTGCCAGCAGCCAAGCGGGCGGGGGGGACCAAGAGACCCAGTACTTC. Translated: CASSQAGGGDQETQYF.

This clonotype was counted only a few times. The V call is TRBV18, the J call TRBJ2-1, with D perhaps matching TRBD1 (5 bases). CDR3 size: 16 residues. V dropped 0 bases and J dropped 6 bases, with 15 bases sitting between them. Germline V gives CDR1 KGHSH, CDR2 LQKENI. Here the CDR3 reads CASSPPARVVRNEQFF. CDR3 nucleotides: TGTGCCAGCTCACCACCGGCCAGGGTGGTACGCAATGAGCAGTTCTTC.

This clonotype was observed a few times. The chain carries TRBV5-6 and TRBJ2-1; possible D gene TRBD2, 6 bases. V was cut by 0 bases and J by 8 bases, with 18 bases left in between. Germline V gives CDR1 SGHDT, CDR2 YYEEEE. CDR3 length: 16 amino acids. The CDR3 bases are TGTGCCAGCAGCTTGGATCCGCTAGCGCGGCTGGATGAGCAGTTCTTC. Its protein product is CASSLDPLARLDEQFF.

This clonotype occurred many times. The V call is TRBV4-3, the J call TRBJ2-5; D may be TRBD1 (5 bases). The CDR3 loop spans 16 amino acids. V dropped 0 bases and J dropped 9 bases, with 20 bases sitting between them. Per the germline V gene, CDR1 is LGHNA and CDR2 is YSLEER. DNA for the CDR3: TGCGCCAGCAGCCAAGATCAAGGGGCTCAAGTCGCGTCCCAGTACTTC. It codes for CASSQDQGAQVASQYF.

The chain joins TRBV20-1 to TRBJ2-1, with 8 nucleotides matching TRBD2. The J call may be wrong; the DNA end is better matched by TRBJ2-7. This CDR3 contains 18 residues. Germline loops: CDR1 DFQATT, CDR2 SNEGSKA (reference sequence). The CDR3 bases are TGCAGTGCTAGAGATATTTCTGAGCGGGGGAGCTCCTACAATGAGCAGTACTTC. This codes for CSARDISERGSSYNEQYF.

The table lists this clonotype with many counts. The CDR3 region has the DNA TGTGCCACCAGTGGCAGGGAAGGGTCTCGAGATACGCAGTATTTT. This sequence encodes CATSGREGSRDTQYF. The chain is built from TRBV24-1 and TRBJ2-3; the D gene is possibly TRBD1 (5 bases). This CDR3 has 15 amino acids. The V end was cut by 5 bases, the J end by 5 bases, with 16 bases between. Germline V CDR1 and CDR2: KGHDR, SFDVKD.